The rows below give T cell receptor beta chains drawn from one sample of a study of T-cell memory formation after mild COVID-19. TCRdb used MiXCR to reprocess the 5' RACE reads, holding one entry per CDR3 protein. Seen here are about 620,000 distinct CDR3 sequences, around 17% observed once, and the top ten hold around 12%. Sequenced input: PBMCs or a T cell subset sorted from them (not recorded which). Receptor source: an adult woman who had mild COVID-19 (a few samples of this study predate the infection). Cell type and time point are not known. CDR3s leave out the opening cysteine and the closing phenylalanine or tryptophan. Clone size appears in some rows only: once, few, many, or a class for an expanded clone.

>TRBJ2-1|few|11|TRBV12-3/TRBV12-4
ASSHLALNEQF
>TRBJ1-2|-|13|TRBV6-5
ASSYRPGRGYGYT
>TRBJ1-3|many|11|TRBV3-1
ASSQGSGNTIY
>TRBJ2-7|-|14|TRBV7-2
ASSGRLAGTAGEQY
>TRBJ1-5|many|13|TRBV9
ASSVSPYSNQPQH
>TRBJ2-7|-|11|TRBV5-1
ASSFGDINEQY
>TRBJ2-4|many|14|TRBV7-9
ASSFGLAGTADIQY
>TRBJ1-1|-|12|TRBV20-1
SARLTFMNTEAF
>TRBJ2-7|few|14|TRBV9
ASSVEPQLAGIEQY
>TRBJ2-1|-|13|TRBV5-4
ASSFIQGALSEQF
>TRBJ2-2|-|12|TRBV7-7
ASSPKRGNGELF
>TRBJ1-4|-|11|TRBV27
ASSFKVGGKLF
>TRBJ2-3|-|12|TRBV10-3
AIRTGLAPDTQY
>TRBJ2-7|-|15|TRBV4-2
ASSQGVRRAALYEQY
>TRBJ2-7|many|14|TRBV12-3/TRBV12-4
ASSSTLERPSYEQY
>TRBJ1-2|-|10|TRBV24-1
ATSGGEYGYT
>TRBJ2-2|-|12|TRBV6-5
ASRAGGAVGELF
>TRBJ1-6|-|17|TRBV6-6
ASSYSSGAFAHNNSPLH
>TRBJ2-2|few|13|TRBV6-2/TRBV6-3
ASSYSRRDTGELF
>TRBJ1-1|-|10|TRBV2
ASTLAAVKAF
>TRBJ1-2|-|10|TRBV20-1
SAEDRRYGYT
>TRBJ2-7|-|10|TRBV5-4
ASSWDQWEQY
>TRBJ2-5|few|11|TRBV6-6
ASGTGIQETQY
>TRBJ1-3|-|13|TRBV4-1
ASSQDRQAGNTIY
>TRBJ1-5|-|12|TRBV9
ASSVWGGNQPQH
>TRBJ2-3|few|13|TRBV9
ASSALGSGTDTQY
>TRBJ2-2|many|11|TRBV12-3/TRBV12-4
ASTPSNTGELF
>TRBJ2-2|-|12|TRBV5-1
ASSLPPPNGELF
>TRBJ2-1|-|12|TRBV2
ASGGQGESNEQF
>TRBJ2-7|-|13|TRBV5-1
ASSLGPGGTYEQY
>TRBJ1-3|few|11|TRBV20-1
SASGGGGNTIY
>TRBJ2-7|few|13|TRBV5-4
ASSPSGTGTFEQY
>TRBJ2-7|-|13|TRBV12-3/TRBV12-4
ASSLGTISSYEQY
>TRBJ2-7|-|13|TRBV11-2
ASSTHRGPSYEQY
>TRBJ2-7|few|12|TRBV2
ASSFGRKFYEQY
>TRBJ2-3|few|10|TRBV29-1
SVDDFTDTQY